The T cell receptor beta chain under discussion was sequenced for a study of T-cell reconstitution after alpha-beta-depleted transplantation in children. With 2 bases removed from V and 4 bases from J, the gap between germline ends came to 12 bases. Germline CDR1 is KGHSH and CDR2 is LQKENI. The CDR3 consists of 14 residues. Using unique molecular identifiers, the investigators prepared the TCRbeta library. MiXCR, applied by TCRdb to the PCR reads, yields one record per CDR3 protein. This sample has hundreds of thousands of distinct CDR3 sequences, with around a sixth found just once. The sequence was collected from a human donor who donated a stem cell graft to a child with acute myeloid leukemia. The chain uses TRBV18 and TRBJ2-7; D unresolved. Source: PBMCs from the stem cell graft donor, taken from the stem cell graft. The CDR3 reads CASSPELGPYEQYF. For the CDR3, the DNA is TGTGCCAGCTCACCAGAGTTGGGCCCTTACGAGCAGTACTTC.